These 32 T cell receptor beta chains came from one sample sequenced in a study of blood T cell repertoires in COVID-19. The repertoire was sequenced with immunoSEQ multiplex PCR; TCRdb's copy has only in-frame clones and lacks some. The top ten hold more than 1% of the sample, which has 95,000 or so clones, around nine tenths seen once. Sequences were obtained from peripheral blood. These TCRs come from a man at least 80 years old with active or convalescent COVID-19.

For the CDR3, the DNA is TGTGCCAGTAAATATAGAGTAAATCAGCCCCAGCATTTT. Translated, it gives CASKYRVNQPQHF. The chain uses TRBV19 and TRBJ1-5; D gene unclear. Germline V lookup: CDR1 LNHDA, CDR2 SQIVND (reference sequence). The CDR3 has 13 amino acids. The V end was cut by 7 bases, the J end by 4 bases, with 11 bases between.

The chain carries TRBV4-2 and TRBJ1-2; 7 positions match TRBD1. There are 14 residues in the CDR3. Trimming removed 5 bases from V and 8 bases from J; junction bases left unmatched: 11. CDR1 and CDR2 from the germline V gene are LGHNA and YNFKEQ. The CDR3 loop reads CASSLPGQSDGYTF. In nucleotides, the CDR3 is TGTGCCAGCAGCTTACCGGGACAGTCTGACGGCTACACCTTC.

V is TRBV28 and J is TRBJ1-1; no definite D call. The CDR3 is 12 amino acids. Trimming shortened V by 4 bases and J by 1 base, and 4 bases separated the two germline ends. CDR1 is MDHEN and CDR2 is SYDVKM in the germline V gene. Here the CDR3 reads CASSSKNTEAFF. As DNA, the CDR3 is TGTGCCAGCAGTTCTAAGAACACTGAAGCTTTCTTT.

The chain has TRBV18 and TRBJ1-6; TRBD1 matches 10 bases. V was pared by 3 bases and J by 8 bases, with 7 bases of the junction left unmatched. Germline values: CDR1 KGHSH, CDR2 LQKENI. The CDR3 spans 16 residues. CDR3 loop: CASSPRGQGLDSPLHF. CDR3 in DNA: TGTGCCAGCTCACCCAGGGGACAGGGGTTAGATTCACCCCTCCACTTT.

This clone was found a few times. The chain carries TRBV4-3 and TRBJ2-7; D call uncertain. V was trimmed by 0 bases and J by 3 bases, leaving 6 bases between them. The CDR3 has 13 amino acids. Germline CDR1 and CDR2: LGHNA and YSLEER. CDR3 protein: CASSQDMRYEQYF. Written as DNA, the CDR3 is TGCGCCAGCAGCCAAGATATGCGCTACGAGCAGTACTTC.

This chain links TRBV5-1 with TRBJ1-1; no clear D. V shed 2 bases and J shed 1 base, with 9 bases lying between them. Germline CDR1 reads SGHRS; CDR2 reads YFSETQ. This CDR3 is built from 14 residues. The CDR3 nucleotides are TGCGCCAGCAGCTTTGGAGCGTCGAACACTGAAGCTTTCTTT. Amino acids: CASSFGASNTEAFF.

The rearrangement links TRBV27 to TRBJ2-7, with TRBD1 as a possible D gene (5 bases). V was cut by 0 bases and J by 2 bases, with 20 bases left in between. This CDR3 comprises 18 residues. Germline-derived CDR1 and CDR2 are MNHEY and SMNVEV (reference sequence). CDR3: CASSLSKGIPDLTYEQYF. In DNA, the CDR3 is TGTGCCAGCAGTTTATCGAAGGGGATACCGGACCTTACCTACGAGCAGTACTTC.

The chain couples TRBV18 to TRBJ2-2; no clear D gene. V gave up 2 bases and J gave up 7 bases, with 11 bases separating them. The CDR3 contains 14 residues. CDR1 is KGHSH, CDR2 LQKENI, per germline. This CDR3 is CASSPNGPGGELFF. The CDR3, as DNA: TGTGCCAGCTCACCAAATGGGCCCGGCGGGGAGCTGTTTTTT. Supplemented by reference TRBV18 and TRBJ2-2, the full variable domain reads NAGVMQNPRHLVRRRGQEARLRCSPMKGHSHVYWYRQLPEEGLKFMVYLQKENIIDESGMPKERFSAEFPKEGPSILRIQQVVRGDSAAYFCASSPNGPGGELFFGEGSRLTVL.

The V call is TRBV7-2, the J call TRBJ2-7; D gene unclear. CDR3 length equals 14 residues. Trimming took off 4 bases at V and 5 bases at J, with 15 bases between the two ends. In germline, CDR1 is SGHTA, CDR2 FQGNSA. CDR3 sequence (DNA): TGTGCCAGCAGCTCCCGGTCCCCAGGCCACGAGCAGTACTTC. This encodes CASSSRSPGHEQYF.

The genes are TRBV3-1 (or the pseudogene TRBV3-2) and TRBJ1-5; D unresolved. The V end lost 4 bases, the J end lost 0 bases, and 7 bases lay between the germline ends. This CDR3 has 14 amino acids. CDR1 and CDR2 (germline): LGHDT, YNNKEL (reference sequence). CDR3 DNA sequence: TGTGCCAGCAGCCCTCTAGATAGCAATCAGCCCCAGCATTTT. Its protein product is CASSPLDSNQPQHF.

The chain combines TRBV5-6 with TRBJ1-2; D might be TRBD1 (5 bases). The CDR3 is 11 amino acids. Germline lookup yields CDR1 SGHDT and CDR2 YYEEEE. Trimming shortened V by 4 bases and J by 8 bases, and 9 bases separated the two germline ends. The chain's CDR3 is CASSLTDGYTF. Here the CDR3 DNA reads TGTGCCAGCAGCCTGACAGACGGCTACACCTTC. Using reference TRBV5-6 and TRBJ1-2 for the parts outside the CDR3, the full variable domain is DAGVTQSPTHLIKTRGQQVTLRCSPKSGHDTVSWYQQALGQGPQFIFQYYEEEERQRGNFPDRFSGHQFPNYSSELNVNALLLGDSALYLCASSLTDGYTFGSGTRLTVV.

The chain carries TRBV21-1 and TRBJ1-5; whether TRBD1, the table's D call, matches the DNA was not checked. TRBV21-1 is classified as a pseudogene. The CDR3 has 20 amino acids. The CDR3 region has the DNA TGTGCCAGCAGCAAAGCTACCCAGGACAGGGTGAATGATAGCAATCAGCCCCAGCATTTT. Its protein product is CASSKATQDRVNDSNQPQHF.

V usage is TRBV6-6 and J usage is TRBJ1-5; tentative D call: TRBD1 (5 bases). Per germline, CDR1 MNHNY and CDR2 SVGAGI (reference sequence). The V gene lost 6 bases and the J gene lost 2 bases, with 8 bases spanning the gap. The length of the CDR3 is 13 residues. The CDR3 nucleotides read TGTGCCAGCAGCTGGGGGGGCAATCAGCCCCAGCATTTT. It encodes CASSWGGNQPQHF.

Note on this clone: It is unclear where the CDR3 begins or ends on the DNA, so no DNA is shown, and the CDR3 is as TCRdb lists it. V usage is TRBV6-1 and J usage is TRBJ2-5; the D call TRBD1 from the table was never checked on the DNA. The CDR3 spans 19 residues, counting both ends. The V gene's germline CDR1 is MNHNS and CDR2 SASEGT. The CDR3 loop is CASSEFWRGTGGNQETQYF.

The V call is TRBV2, the J call TRBJ1-2; 11 nucleotides align to TRBD1. This CDR3 region has 15 residues. J was trimmed by 4 bases and V by 4 bases; bases with no gene match: 5. Germline lookup yields CDR1 SNHLY and CDR2 FYNNEI. Here the CDR3 reads CASSGRTGGFYGYTF. In nucleotides, the CDR3 is TGTGCCAGCAGTGGACGGACAGGGGGCTTCTATGGCTACACCTTC.

The rearrangement joins TRBV9 to TRBJ2-5; 11 nucleotides agree with TRBD1. V lost 0 bases to trimming and J lost 2 bases; unmatched junction nucleotides: 12. This CDR3 has 19 amino acids. Germline V gene sequence: CDR1 SGDLS, CDR2 YYNGEE. CDR3 loop: CASSVDSQHGTGGQETQYF. The CDR3 DNA sequence: TGTGCCAGCAGCGTAGATAGTCAACACGGGACAGGGGGACAAGAGACCCAGTACTTC.

The chain employs TRBV11-3 and TRBJ2-1; tentatively, D is TRBD2 (6 bases). This CDR3 is built from 15 residues. The V gene lost 2 bases and the J gene lost 5 bases, with 13 bases spanning the gap. Germline assignment: CDR1 SGHNT and CDR2 YENEEA. The DNA for the CDR3 is TGTGCCAGCAGCTTAAGGTCCTGGGGGGACAATGAGCAGTTCTTC. Residues: CASSLRSWGDNEQFF.

This rearrangement joins TRBV15 to TRBJ1-5; no firm D call. This CDR3 region has 17 residues. The germline gives CDR1 LNHNV, CDR2 YYDKDF (reference sequence). The V end lost 2 bases, the J end lost 0 bases, and 14 bases lay between the germline ends. CDR3 loop: CATSRLRATISNQPQHF. The DNA for the CDR3 is TGTGCCACCAGCAGACTAAGGGCGACTATTAGCAATCAGCCCCAGCATTTT. Based on the CDR3 plus reference TRBV15 and TRBJ1-5, the full variable domain is DAMVIQNPRYQVTQFGKPVTLSCSQTLNHNVMYWYQQKSSQAPKLLFHYYDKDFNNEADTPDNFQSRRPNTSFCFLDIRSPGLGDTAMYLCATSRLRATISNQPQHFGDGTRLSIL.

This clone has a handful of counts. The chain links TRBV6-5 to TRBJ1-1, with a possible D match to TRBD1 (5 bases). V dropped 2 bases and J dropped 4 bases, with 8 bases sitting between them. CDR3 size: 13 residues. The germline V gene has CDR1 MNHEY and CDR2 SVGAGI. In nucleotides, the CDR3 is TGTGCCAGCAGTTACCCGCAGGGCACTGAAGCTTTCTTT. Its translation: CASSYPQGTEAFF.

This CDR3 reads CSAGDRDTQYF. The CDR3 bases are TGCAGTGCTGGGGACAGGGATACGCAGTATTTT. The chain combines TRBV20-1 with TRBJ2-3; 8 bases are shared with TRBD1. V dropped 5 bases and J dropped 6; count of bases not matched to a gene: 1. The CDR3 has 11 residues. CDR1 is DFQATT, CDR2 SNEGSKA, per germline (reference sequence).

The V call is TRBV29-1, the J call TRBJ2-1; 9 nucleotides line up with TRBD1. The V gene end was trimmed by 7 bases and the J gene end by 8 bases; junction bases not matched to a gene: 9. The CDR3 consists of 13 residues. From germline, CDR1 is SQVTM and CDR2 ANQGSEA. In DNA form, the CDR3 reads TGCAGCGCCCGGACAGGGGTAGCCTATGAGCAGTTCTTC. It codes for CSARTGVAYEQFF.

The chain links TRBV4-1 to TRBJ2-6, with a possible D match to TRBD1 (5 bases). Germline loops: CDR1 MGHRA, CDR2 YSYEKL. The V end lost 1 base, the J end lost 16 bases, and 14 bases lay between the germline ends. This CDR3 comprises 13 residues. The CDR3 nucleotides read TGCGCCAGCAGCCAAGTCAGCGCGACAGATCTGACTTTC. As protein: CASSQVSATDLTF.

The CDR3 DNA reads as TGTGCCAGCAGTTCTGGTCTGGGAGGTAGCAATCAGCCCCAGCATTTT. Translation gives CASSSGLGGSNQPQHF. The chain links TRBV28 to TRBJ1-5; D unresolved. Germline CDR1 and CDR2: MDHEN and SYDVKM. V was shortened by 4 bases and J by 0 bases, with 13 bases between the two germline ends. There are 16 residues in the CDR3.

The chain uses TRBV9 and TRBJ2-1; 9 bases match TRBD2. The CDR3 runs 18 residues. The germline gives CDR1 SGDLS, CDR2 YYNGEE. V gave up 0 bases and J gave up 6 bases; unmatched junction bases: 13. The CDR3 DNA reads as TGTGCCAGCAGCGTAGCCCCCTGGGGTAGCGGGGGAACCAATGAGCAGTTCTTC. It is translated as CASSVAPWGSGGTNEQFF.

DNA of the CDR3: TGCGCCAGCAGGCAAGACAGAAGTAATGAAAAACTGTTTTTT. This gives the protein CASRQDRSNEKLFF. The chain couples TRBV5-1 to TRBJ1-4, with a tentative D call TRBD1 (5 bases). The CDR3 is 14 amino acids. The germline V and J ends were trimmed by 5 bases and 4 bases, with 12 bases remaining between them. Germline V gives CDR1 SGHRS, CDR2 YFSETQ.

The V call is TRBV29-1, the J call TRBJ2-5; 10 nucleotides match TRBD2. This CDR3 comprises 14 residues. The V gene's germline CDR1 is SQVTM and CDR2 ANQGSEA. After removal of 7 bases from V and 2 bases from J, the junction contained 7 bases not matched to a gene. The CDR3, as DNA: TGCAGCGCTGGACTAGCGGTCCTTCAAGAGACCCAGTACTTC. It translates to CSAGLAVLQETQYF.

The chain couples TRBV19 to TRBJ2-1, with a weak D call TRBD2 (6 bases). This CDR3 has 14 residues. The germline CDR1 and CDR2 sequences are LNHDA and SQIVND (reference sequence). V lost 5 bases to trimming and J lost 6 bases, with 14 bases between them. CDR3 sequence reads: CASSAATGVNEQFF. The CDR3 coding sequence is TGTGCCAGTAGTGCCGCAACGGGGGTCAATGAGCAGTTCTTC.

The chain couples TRBV27 to TRBJ2-7, with D possibly TRBD1 on 6 matching bases. CDR3 size: 21 residues. Germline CDR1 is MNHEY and CDR2 is SMNVEV (reference sequence). Between the trimmed V and J ends, which lost 3 bases and 2 bases, there was a span of 32 bases. Written as DNA, the CDR3 is TGTGCCAGCAGTTTCGCCGTAGTCGGCACAGGGCCGAACGGTCCAACCTACGAGCAGTACTTC. This codes for CASSFAVVGTGPNGPTYEQYF.

The J gene is TRBJ2-3, the V gene TRBV5-5; D may be TRBD1 (6 bases). Trimming took 1 base from V and 2 from J, leaving 8 bases between them. The CDR3 has 14 amino acids. Germline-derived CDR1 and CDR2 are SGHKS and YYEKEE (reference sequence). DNA of the CDR3: TGTGCCAGCAGCTTGAGACAGGACACAGATACGCAGTATTTT. This codes for CASSLRQDTDTQYF.

The CDR3 DNA is TGTGCCAGCAGCGTAGAGGGGCGTGAGCAGTTCTTC. Translated: CASSVEGREQFF. This chain links TRBV9 with TRBJ2-1; D may be TRBD1 (5 bases). Germline CDR1 reads SGDLS; CDR2 reads YYNGEE. Trimming stripped 0 bases from V and 9 bases from J, with 7 bases between. The CDR3 has 12 residues.

This sequence joins TRBV27 and TRBJ2-3; 8 bases are a match to TRBD1. The germline CDR1 and CDR2 sequences are MNHEY and SMNVEV (reference sequence). V gave up 1 base and J gave up 0 bases; unmatched junction bases: 9. CDR3 size: 18 residues. CDR3 region: CASSLLFSQGASTDTQYF. The CDR3 DNA sequence: TGTGCCAGCAGTTTATTATTCTCTCAGGGGGCTAGCACAGATACGCAGTATTTT.

V and J are TRBV28 and TRBJ2-1; a possible D gene is TRBD1 (5 bases). The V gene lost 4 bases and the J gene lost 5 bases, with 15 bases spanning the gap. The CDR3 runs 15 residues. Looked up from germline, CDR1 is MDHEN and CDR2 is SYDVKM. The CDR3 is CASSSPSLDNNEQFF. The CDR3 DNA follows: TGTGCCAGCAGTTCCCCGTCCCTGGACAACAATGAGCAGTTCTTC. The variable domain in full, with the rest retrieved from reference TRBV28 and TRBJ2-1, is DVKVTQSSRYLVKRTGEKVFLECVQDMDHENMFWYRQDPGLGLRLIYFSYDVKMKEKGDIPEGYSVSREKKERFSLILESASTNQTSMYLCASSSPSLDNNEQFFGPGTRLTVL.